What follows are 29 T cell receptor beta chains derived from one specimen sequenced in a study of tumor-infiltrating lymphocytes in primary liver carcinoma (dated by TCRdb to 2016 to 2017). The sample was run on an Illumina HiSeq 2500. Using a constant-region primer and ProtoScript II reverse transcriptase, TCRbeta-specific cDNA was reverse-transcribed from around 520 ng total RNA. TCRbeta libraries were built with three nested multiplex PCR rounds, a slightly modified ARM-PCR procedure. Multiplex TRBV1-TRBV30 forward primers and a Cbeta reverse primer were used in the first two PCR rounds, each of which was run for around 10 cycles. Starting from the raw public reads, TCRdb applied fastp trimming at Q25, assembled clones with MiXCR and retained in-frame beta chains. A single entry per CDR3 protein holds the most common genes and DNA from its merged rows. This sample holds some 110,000 distinct CDR3 sequences; 64% were observed only once. The ten largest clonotypes hold 8% to 9% of the sample.

Without any cell sorting, total RNA and DNA were extracted together from about 20-30 mg of bulk tissue using the AllPrep DNA/RNA mini kit. Sample: liver tumor tissue from sampling region 3. The cell subset or site label here, explained by the study, means: tumor region T3, left-lateral pole. The receptor set was obtained from a woman aged 60-75 years with primary liver carcinoma and hepatitis B virus infection.

On this clonotype: In this CDR3 the conserved last residue, phenylalanine or tryptophan, is missing, so a read error is likely. The DNA is omitted, as the CDR3 cannot be located on it reliably, and the CDR3 follows TCRdb's listing. This chain joins TRBV11-2 and TRBJ1-2. Germline-derived CDR1 and CDR2 are SGHAT and FQNNGV. The CDR3 comprises 12 residues, both ends counted. CDR3 residues: CASSLNQAGHTL.

At least ten counts were recorded for this clonotype. V gene TRBV6-1 combines with J gene TRBJ1-2; 9 bases fit TRBD1. The CDR3 loop spans 17 amino acids. Germline V gene data show CDR1 as MNHNS and CDR2 as SASEGT. With 2 bases clipped from V and 3 bases from J, the junction kept 10 bases outside the gene matches. CDR3 coding DNA: TGTGCCAGCAGTGAAACTCTAAACAGGGGGCCCGACTATGGCTACACCTTC. The encoded protein is CASSETLNRGPDYGYTF.

This clonotype appeared a few times. The CDR3 loop is CASSGGPGGADTQYF. CDR3 bases: TGCGCCAGCAGTGGAGGTCCCGGGGGGGCAGATACGCAGTATTTT. The V call is TRBV10-2, the J call TRBJ2-3; 8 positions agree with TRBD2. Trimming cost V 4 bases and J 4 bases; bases outside gene matches: 7. This CDR3 is 15 amino acids long. Germline V gene lookup returns CDR1 WSHSY and CDR2 SAAADI.

In this sample, this clonotype turned up many times. The rearrangement joins TRBV10-1 to TRBJ1-1; 8 bases match TRBD1. Trimming cost V 2 bases and J 0 bases; bases outside gene matches: 2. The CDR3 is made up of 15 amino acids. Germline CDR1 reads WNHNN; CDR2 reads SYGVQD (reference sequence). CDR3 residues: CASSERQGMNTEAFF. The DNA of the CDR3 is TGCGCCAGCAGTGAGCGACAGGGGATGAACACTGAAGCTTTCTTT.

A remark on this clonotype: This may stem from a read error, because a much larger clone lies one nucleotide away. This sequence joins TRBV5-6 and TRBJ2-3; 9 nucleotides line up with TRBD2. In germline, CDR1 is SGHDT, CDR2 YYEEEE. This CDR3 region has 14 residues. The junction had 4 bases not matched to a gene; V was cut back by 5 bases and J by 3 bases. The DNA of the CDR3 is TGTGCCAGCAGAGGGACTAGCAGAACAGATACGCAGTATTTT. Translation gives CASRGTSRTDTQYF.

This clonotype was picked up many times. The V call is TRBV14, the J call TRBJ2-1; TRBD2 might be the D (5 bases). The germline CDR1 and CDR2 sequences are SGHDN and FVKESK. The germline V and J ends were trimmed by 0 bases and 3 bases, with 6 bases remaining between them. The CDR3 covers 14 residues. CDR3 DNA: TGTGCCAGCAGCCAAGAAACTAGCTACAATGAGCAGTTCTTC. Its translation is CASSQETSYNEQFF.

This clonotype was seen many times. The chain joins TRBV6-1 to TRBJ2-7; D is ambiguous. The V gene lost 4 bases and the J gene lost 3 bases, with 7 bases spanning the gap. The CDR3 is 12 residues long. Germline CDR1 MNHNS, CDR2 SASEGT. CDR3 sequence reads: CASSVRHYEQYF. The CDR3, as DNA: TGTGCCAGCAGTGTTAGACACTACGAGCAGTACTTC.

This CDR3 reads CASSPRTGDLGVTQYF. The CDR3 DNA follows: TGTGCCAGCAGCCCCAGGACAGGGGATCTCGGTGTGACCCAGTACTTC. The chain combines TRBV5-4 with TRBJ2-5; 9 bases agree with TRBD1. Per germline, CDR1 SGHNT and CDR2 YYREEE (reference sequence). This CDR3 is 16 amino acids long. V trimming: 4 bases; J trimming: 7 bases; junction bases outside the gene matches: 14.

This clonotype was counted ten times or more. The V gene is TRBV7-8, the J gene TRBJ1-2, with 7 bases fitting TRBD1. The CDR3 has 17 amino acids. The V gene's germline CDR1 is SGHVS and CDR2 FQNEAQ. The ends lost 5 bases at V and 2 bases at J; junction bases unmatched: 14. In DNA form, the CDR3 reads TGTGCCAGCAGCCTAATCCCATTGGGACAGCCAAACTATGGCTACACCTTC. Its protein is CASSLIPLGQPNYGYTF.

Turning to this clonotype: At one boundary the junction diverges from the germline segment, which might be a read error. The chain is built from TRBV12-3 or TRBV12-4 and TRBJ2-1, with D perhaps TRBD2 (6 bases). The CDR3 has 14 residues. The CDR3 coding sequence is TGTGCCAACAGTCTCGGCGGGGCCGACAATGAGCAGTTCTTC. Translation gives CANSLGGADNEQFF.

The chain is built from TRBV24-1 and TRBJ2-1, with TRBD1 matching over 12 bases. J gave up 2 bases and V 11 bases, and 3 bases lay outside the gene matches. CDR1 is KGHDR and CDR2 is SFDVKD in the germline V gene. This CDR3 region has 14 residues. The CDR3 protein is CARGTGGTYNEQFF. In nucleotides, the CDR3 is TGTGCCAGGGGGACAGGGGGCACCTACAATGAGCAGTTCTTC.

This rearrangement joins TRBV6-1 to TRBJ1-3, with TRBD1 as a possible D gene (5 bases). Germline CDR1 and CDR2: MNHNS and SASEGT. CDR3 length: 18 residues. Trimming removed 7 bases from V and 3 bases from J, with 25 bases in between. CDR3 DNA sequence: TGTGCCAGCACCAAGAAGAGGGGAACTCAGAGCCTTGGAAACACCATATATTTT. It is translated as CASTKKRGTQSLGNTIYF.

For this clonotype: Just one base apart from a much larger clone, this may be a read error. This sequence joins TRBV28 and TRBJ2-7; 9 bases map to TRBD2. The CDR3 length is 15 residues. The V gene's germline CDR1 is MDHEN and CDR2 SYDVKM. The CDR3 sequence is CASSSREGRNYGQYF. DNA for the CDR3: TGTGCCAGCAGTTCGCGGGAGGGCCGTAACTACGGGCAGTACTTC. Full variable domain (rest looked up from reference TRBV28 and TRBJ2-7): DVKVTQSSRYLVKRTGEKVFLECVQDMDHENMFWYRQDPGLGLRLIYFSYDVKMKEKGDIPEGYSVSREKKERFSLILESASTNQTSMYLCASSSREGRNYGQYFGPGTRLTVT.

This clonotype was seen repeatedly, ten times or more. The chain carries TRBV12-3 or TRBV12-4 and TRBJ2-3, with no clear D. Trimming left V 5 bases short and J 1 base short, with 19 bases between. The CDR3 sequence is 17 residues long. The CDR3 nucleotides are TGTGCCAGCAGTCTCGTGCGCTCTTCATATCGCACAGATACGCAGTATTTT. Its protein product is CASSLVRSSYRTDTQYF.

A remark on this clonotype: A much more abundant neighbour one base away suggests this may be a read error. The chain recombines TRBV5-5 with TRBJ2-2; the D gene is possibly TRBD2 (5 bases). Germline V CDR1 and CDR2: SGHKS, YYEKEE (reference sequence). This CDR3 region has 15 residues. The DNA for the CDR3 is TGTGCCAGCAGCTCCACTCCCGGGAACACCGGGGAGCTGTATTTT. It encodes CASSSTPGNTGELYF.

As concerns this clonotype: Germline is not matched at one junction end, which may reflect a read error. V usage is TRBV28 and J usage is TRBJ2-5; 11 positions match TRBD2. From germline, CDR1 is MDHEN and CDR2 SYDVKM. This CDR3 comprises 19 residues. CDR3 protein: CVSSLQNSGRASSGETQHF. The CDR3 DNA reads TGTGTCAGCAGTTTGCAGAATAGCGGGAGGGCTTCTAGCGGGGAGACCCAGCACTTC.

Worth noting for this clonotype: Relative to the germline gene, one junction end is altered; a read error may explain this. The J gene is TRBJ2-3, the V gene TRBV11-2; D unresolved. Germline-derived CDR1 and CDR2 are SGHAT and FQNNGV. The CDR3 contains 14 residues. In DNA form, the CDR3 reads TGTTCCAGCAGCTTGCTCCCGAGCACAGATACACAGTATTTT. Translated: CSSSLLPSTDTQYF.

The chain links TRBV29-1 to TRBJ1-2, with no clear D. The CDR3 is 14 amino acids. Trimming pared 4 bases from V and 3 bases from J, leaving 15 bases between. The germline gives CDR1 SQVTM, CDR2 ANQGSEA. Here the CDR3 DNA reads TGCAGCGTTGCGGCGTTAGATAGCTACTATGGCTACACCTTC. It yields the protein CSVAALDSYYGYTF.

This rearrangement joins TRBV11-2 to TRBJ2-7, with D hard to call. From germline, CDR1 is SGHAT and CDR2 FQNNGV. The CDR3 has 12 residues. Trimming pared 6 bases from V and 3 bases from J, leaving 9 bases between. CDR3 bases: TGTGCCAGCAGTTTACAATTCTACGAGCAGTACTTC. Its protein is CASSLQFYEQYF.

Concerning this clonotype: A clone one base away is much larger, so this may be a read error. The gene calls are TRBV5-1 and TRBJ2-7; 9 nucleotides align to TRBD2. CDR3 length: 15 residues. The germline V gene has CDR1 SGHRS and CDR2 YFSETQ. CDR3 sequence: CASSPGASGDPYQHF. DNA for the CDR3: TGCGCCAGCAGCCCCGGGGCTAGCGGGGACCCTTACCAGCACTTC.

A word on this clonotype: An end of the junction does not agree with germline; a read error may underlie this. The chain carries TRBV28 and TRBJ2-3; D might be TRBD1 (6 bases). In germline, CDR1 is MDHEN, CDR2 SYDVKM. The CDR3 runs to 13 residues. As DNA, the CDR3 is TGTGCCAGCAGTCGAGGGATCCCGGGACAACAGAATTTT. The encoded protein is CASSRGIPGQQNF.

Details on this clonotype: The CDR3 ends on some other residue instead of the conserved phenylalanine or tryptophan, so this is likely a read error. This chain uses TRBV6-5 with TRBJ2-7, with D tentatively TRBD2 (6 bases). The CDR3 has 13 amino acids. Per the germline V gene, CDR1 is MNHEY and CDR2 is SVGAGI. V lost 7 bases, J lost 6 bases, and 16 bases lay in between. CDR3: CASIRPRGSEQYL. The CDR3 DNA follows: TGTGCCAGCATCCGCCCTCGGGGGAGCGAGCAGTACCTC.

As for this clonotype: Given a much more abundant clone one base away, this may be a read error. J is TRBJ2-1 and V is TRBV12-5; 16 nucleotides match TRBD2. This CDR3 spans 16 amino acids. Trimming at V came to 5 bases and at J to 7 bases, leaving 5 bases not matched to a gene. Germline CDR1 and CDR2: LGHNT and FRNRAP. The CDR3 nucleotides are TGTGCTAGTGGTCCGGGACTAGCGGGAGGGTGGAATGAGCAGTTCTTC. It yields the protein CASGPGLAGGWNEQFF.

About this clonotype: The conserved phenylalanine or tryptophan normally closing the CDR3 is absent here, so this likely arose from a read error. V usage is TRBV11-2 and J usage is TRBJ2-3; a weak D match, TRBD2 (7 bases). V lost 3 bases and J lost 6, with 19 bases in between. Per the germline V gene, CDR1 is SGHAT and CDR2 is FQNNGV. CDR3 length equals 16 residues. This chain's CDR3 is CASSFSTRGAMDTQYL. DNA of the CDR3: TGTGCCAGCAGCTTCTCCACCCGGGGGGCCATGGATACGCAGTATCTT.

In the case of this clonotype: This may stem from a read error, because a much larger clone lies one nucleotide away. The genes are TRBV12-3 or TRBV12-4 and TRBJ2-7; unclear D gene. The ends were cut back, 10 bases at V and 2 bases at J, with 15 bases in the middle. The CDR3 sequence is 13 residues long. The CDR3 sequence: CANTLVGAYEQYF. Written as DNA, the CDR3 is TGTGCCAACACCTTAGTGGGTGCCTACGAGCAGTACTTC.

A remark on this clonotype: This may be a read error: a much more frequent sequence differs by one nucleotide. V gene TRBV12-3 or TRBV12-4 combines with J gene TRBJ1-1, with 8 positions matching TRBD1. This CDR3 spans 14 amino acids. J lost 7 bases, V lost 6 bases, and 10 bases had no gene match. In nucleotides, the CDR3 is TGTGCCAGCAGCCGGACAGGGTGCGATGGTGAAGCTTTCTTT. This encodes CASSRTGCDGEAFF.

With respect to this clonotype: Since a much larger clone is just one base distant, this may be a read error. This chain joins TRBV28 and TRBJ2-3; TRBD1 might be the D (7 bases). CDR1 is MDHEN and CDR2 is SYDVKM in the germline V gene. The CDR3 contains 13 residues. The ends were cut back, 5 bases at V and 8 bases at J, with 14 bases in the middle. The CDR3 region has the DNA TGTGCCAGCAGTAAAAGACAGGGAGGTACGCAGTATTTT. This sequence encodes CASSKRQGGTQYF. Full variable domain (missing parts from reference TRBV28 and TRBJ2-3): DVKVTQSSRYLVKRTGEKVFLECVQDMDHENMFWYRQDPGLGLRLIYFSYDVKMKEKGDIPEGYSVSREKKERFSLILESASTNQTSMYLCASSKRQGGTQYFGPGTRLTVL.

The rearrangement joins TRBV6-2 or TRBV6-3 to TRBJ2-1; D gene ambiguous. The CDR3 runs 11 residues. The V end was cut by 10 bases, the J end by 9 bases, with 13 bases between. The germline CDR1 and CDR2 sequences are MNHEY and SVGEGT. The CDR3 sequence: CANRFRREQFF. The CDR3 DNA sequence: TGTGCCAATCGATTTAGGCGTGAGCAGTTCTTC.

This clonotype has a count of ten or more. The CDR3 sequence is CASSYPAGQLYEQYF. The CDR3 DNA follows: TGTGCCAGCAGTTACCCCGCGGGACAACTCTACGAGCAGTACTTC. This chain connects TRBV6-6 to TRBJ2-7; D assignment may be TRBD1 or TRBD2 (6 bases each). Trimming removed 2 bases from V and 3 bases from J, with 14 bases in between. CDR1 MNHNY and CDR2 SVGAGI come from the germline V gene (reference sequence). The CDR3 is 15 amino acids.